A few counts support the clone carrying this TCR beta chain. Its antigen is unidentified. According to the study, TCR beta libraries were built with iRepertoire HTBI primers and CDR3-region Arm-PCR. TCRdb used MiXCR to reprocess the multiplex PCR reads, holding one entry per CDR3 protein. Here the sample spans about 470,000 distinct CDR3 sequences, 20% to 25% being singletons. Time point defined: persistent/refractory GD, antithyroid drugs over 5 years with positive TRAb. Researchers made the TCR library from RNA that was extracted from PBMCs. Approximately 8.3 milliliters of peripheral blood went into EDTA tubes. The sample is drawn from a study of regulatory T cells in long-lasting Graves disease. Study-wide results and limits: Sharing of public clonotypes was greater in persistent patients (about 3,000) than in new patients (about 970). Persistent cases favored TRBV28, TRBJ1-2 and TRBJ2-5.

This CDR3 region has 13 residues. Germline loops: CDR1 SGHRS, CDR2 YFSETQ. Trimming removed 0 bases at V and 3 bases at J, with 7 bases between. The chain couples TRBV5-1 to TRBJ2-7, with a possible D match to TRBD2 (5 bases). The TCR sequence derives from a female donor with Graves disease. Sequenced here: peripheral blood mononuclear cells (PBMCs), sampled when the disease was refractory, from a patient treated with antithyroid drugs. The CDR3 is CASSLADYYEQYF. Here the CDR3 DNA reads TGCGCCAGCAGCTTGGCCGACTACTACGAGCAGTACTTC.